This T cell receptor (beta chain) was sequenced during a study of Tregs in tolerant kidney transplant recipients. This table comes from immunoSEQ multiplex PCR, and its TCRdb copy is limited to in-frame clones, with some not included. The sample has about 77,000 clones, approximately 98% seen once. J was trimmed by 3 bases and V by 4 bases; bases with no gene match: 2. The germline CDR1 and CDR2 sequences are SGHTA and FQGNSA. CDR3 length equals 15 residues. This sequence originates from a human donor who received a combined kidney and bone marrow transplant. V usage is TRBV7-2 and J usage is TRBJ2-2, with TRBD1 matching 10 bases. The sequenced sample was CD4+ T cells from blood, obtained before the transplant. The CDR3: CASSSGQGHTGELFF. CDR3 nucleotides: TGTGCCAGCAGCTCGGGACAGGGGCACACCGGGGAGCTGTTTTTT.